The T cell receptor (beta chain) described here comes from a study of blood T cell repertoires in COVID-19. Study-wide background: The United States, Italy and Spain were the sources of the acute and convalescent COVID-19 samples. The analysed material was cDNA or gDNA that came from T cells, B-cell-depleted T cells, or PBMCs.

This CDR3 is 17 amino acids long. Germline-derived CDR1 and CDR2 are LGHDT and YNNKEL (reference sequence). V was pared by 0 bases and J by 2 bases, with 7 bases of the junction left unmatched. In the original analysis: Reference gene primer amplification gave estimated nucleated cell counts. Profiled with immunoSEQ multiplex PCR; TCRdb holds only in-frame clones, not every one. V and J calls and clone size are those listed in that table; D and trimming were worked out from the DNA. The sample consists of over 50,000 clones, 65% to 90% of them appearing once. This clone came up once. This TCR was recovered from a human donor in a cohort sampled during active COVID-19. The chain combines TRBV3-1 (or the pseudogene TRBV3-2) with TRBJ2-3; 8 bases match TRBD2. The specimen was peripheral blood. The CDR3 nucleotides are TGTGCCAGCAGCCAAGATTTCGGCGGGAGGATCACAGATACGCAGTATTTT. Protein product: CASSQDFGGRITDTQYF.